This T cell receptor (beta chain) derives from a study of T-cell memory formation after mild COVID-19. General observations from the study: The pre-infection memory compartment contained some responding clones, suggesting cross-reactive memory joined.

V gave up 2 bases and J gave up 5 bases; unmatched junction bases: 4. The CDR3 length is 15 residues. CDR1 is MNHEY, CDR2 SMNVEV, per germline (reference sequence). This clonotype has only a few counts. Its target is not known. TCRdb reanalysed the 5' RACE reads using MiXCR and keeps one entry per CDR3 protein. The profile shows under 250,000 distinct CDR3 sequences, 8% to 10% of them singletons. The sample comprised PBMCs or a T cell subset sorted from them (not recorded which). The V and J genes are TRBV27 and TRBJ1-1; TRBD1 aligns across 11 bases. The source is a young man who had mild COVID-19 (a few samples of this study predate the infection). Cell type and time point are not known. CDR3 DNA sequence: TGTGCCAGCAGTTTAGGGACAGGGGGGAGTACTGAAGCTTTCTTT. This sequence encodes CASSLGTGGSTEAFF.